What follows are 21 T cell receptor beta chains derived from one specimen sequenced in a study of identical twins. TCRdb used MiXCR to reprocess the 5' RACE reads, holding one entry per CDR3 protein. The data hold under 350,000 distinct CDR3 sequences, with roughly 9.7% observed a single time. These sequences were also reported in another study, on yellow fever vaccine responses in identical twins.

The sample consisted of CD8+ T cells sorted from blood. The receptors were gathered from a woman under 30 in good health.

This clonotype was counted many times. V and J are TRBV10-3 and TRBJ2-3; 13 bases align to TRBD2. The CDR3 is 14 residues long. The germline V gene encodes CDR1 ENHRY and CDR2 SYGVKD. V lost 11 bases and J lost 1; bases outside the gene matches: 3. This chain's CDR3 is CAAGLAGGTDTQYF. The DNA of the CDR3 is TGTGCCGCCGGACTAGCGGGGGGCACAGATACGCAGTATTTT.

In this sample, this clonotype turned up many times. The V gene is TRBV20-1, the J gene TRBJ2-7; 8 bases line up with TRBD1. Germline values: CDR1 DFQATT, CDR2 SNEGSKA (reference sequence). The J segment lost 3 bases and the V segment lost 3 bases, leaving 10 bases of the junction unmatched. CDR3 length: 15 residues. The CDR3 here is CSARASGGNVYEQYF. As DNA, the CDR3 is TGCAGTGCTAGGGCGTCAGGGGGCAATGTCTACGAGCAGTACTTC.

This clonotype was recorded a few times. This chain connects TRBV11-2 to TRBJ2-7, with D possibly being TRBD1 (6 bases). Germline-derived CDR1 and CDR2 are SGHAT and FQNNGV. V dropped 5 bases and J dropped 7 bases, with 18 bases sitting between them. This CDR3 spans 14 amino acids. CDR3 in amino acids: CASSPIQGSMEQYF. CDR3 nucleotides: TGTGCCAGCAGCCCTATACAGGGATCAATGGAGCAGTACTTC.

This clonotype came up many times. The chain recombines TRBV29-1 with TRBJ2-5; maybe TRBD2 (6 bases). From germline, CDR1 is SQVTM and CDR2 ANQGSEA. The V and J ends lost 4 bases and 5 bases respectively, with 17 bases between them. The CDR3 loop spans 14 amino acids. The chain's CDR3 is CSVAQERGGETQYF. DNA of the CDR3: TGCAGCGTTGCCCAGGAGCGAGGAGGGGAGACCCAGTACTTC.

The chain is built from TRBV6-1 and TRBJ2-1, with 8 bases matching TRBD2. The V segment lost 8 bases and the J segment 7 bases; nucleotides outside the gene matches: 7. The germline V gene has CDR1 MNHNS and CDR2 SASEGT. This CDR3 is 13 amino acids long. The CDR3 DNA is TGTGCCAGCCGTGCTAGCGGGCTGAATGAGCAGTTCTTC. Encoded protein: CASRASGLNEQFF.

This clonotype was observed many times. CDR3 loop: CASSFQGALQETQYF. The DNA of the CDR3 is TGTGCCAGCAGTTTCCAGGGGGCGCTCCAAGAGACCCAGTACTTC. V usage is TRBV12-3 or TRBV12-4 and J usage is TRBJ2-5, with 8 nucleotides matching TRBD1. Trimming at V came to 3 bases and at J to 1 base, leaving 4 bases not matched to a gene. The CDR3 sequence is 15 residues long.

This clonotype was picked up many times. This sequence joins TRBV4-1 and TRBJ2-5, with D unresolved. The CDR3 contains 13 residues. V lost 3 bases and J 5 bases, leaving 10 bases between the germline ends. The germline CDR1 and CDR2 sequences are MGHRA and YSYEKL. The CDR3 loop reads CASSQSPPETQYF. CDR3 nucleotides: TGCGCCAGCAGCCAGTCACCACCGGAGACCCAGTACTTC.

This clonotype has a count of ten or more. The V and J genes are TRBV10-2 and TRBJ2-7; D is perhaps TRBD2 (6 bases). The CDR3 is made up of 13 amino acids. Trimming shortened V by 4 bases and J by 3 bases, and 10 bases separated the two germline ends. Per the germline V gene, CDR1 is WSHSY and CDR2 is SAAADI. CDR3 amino acids: CASSAGLHYEQYF. CDR3 coding DNA: TGCGCCAGCAGTGCGGGACTCCACTACGAGCAGTACTTC.

The gene calls are TRBV2 and TRBJ2-7; no firm D call. Germline CDR1 SNHLY, CDR2 FYNNEI. The CDR3 spans 10 residues. V was cut by 10 bases and J by 8 bases, with 12 bases left in between. CDR3: CATSGLKQYF. The CDR3, as DNA: TGTGCCACGTCGGGTTTAAAGCAGTACTTC.

The CDR3 region is CASSFDISGETQYF. CDR3 DNA: TGTGCCAGCAGTTTCGACATCTCGGGGGAGACCCAGTACTTC. V and J are TRBV12-3 or TRBV12-4 and TRBJ2-5; TRBD2 might be the D (5 bases). Deletions cut 3 bases from V and 5 bases from J, with 13 bases between. CDR3 length: 14 residues.

This clonotype was observed a few times. CDR3 residues: CASSQEGQGYTEAFF. CDR3 sequence (DNA): TGTGCCAGCAGCCAAGAAGGACAGGGGTACACTGAAGCTTTCTTT. This chain joins TRBV3-1 and TRBJ1-1; 9 nucleotides align to TRBD1. Germline V gene lookup returns CDR1 LGHDT and CDR2 YNNKEL (reference sequence). The trim removed 0 bases at V and 3 bases at J, leaving 2 bases unmatched. The CDR3 consists of 15 residues.

In this sample, this clonotype turned up many times. The chain couples TRBV25-1 to TRBJ1-1; 7 bases are shared with TRBD1. The V segment lost 5 bases and the J segment 1 base; nucleotides outside the gene matches: 1. This CDR3 is 13 amino acids long. The germline gives CDR1 MGHDK, CDR2 SYGVNS. The CDR3 DNA reads TGTGCCAGCAGTCGACAGGGGAACACTGAAGCTTTCTTT. Its translation: CASSRQGNTEAFF.

This clonotype showed up many times. The V and J genes are TRBV20-1 and TRBJ2-1; D gene ambiguous. This CDR3 has 13 amino acids. The V gene's germline CDR1 is DFQATT and CDR2 SNEGSKA (reference sequence). The CDR3 loop is CSGDRQRHNEQFF. The DNA for the CDR3 is TGCAGCGGTGATCGCCAGCGACACAATGAGCAGTTCTTC.

The rearrangement links TRBV5-1 to TRBJ2-7; 12 bases agree with TRBD2. Germline CDR1 and CDR2: SGHRS and YFSETQ. The CDR3 loop spans 18 amino acids. The trim removed 7 bases at V and 3 bases at J, leaving 17 bases unmatched. CDR3 bases: TGCGCCAGCGAACCGGGACTAGCGGGTATTATGGGGATCTACGAGCAGTACTTC. It codes for CASEPGLAGIMGIYEQYF.

This clonotype was seen more than once but under ten times. The chain uses TRBV7-9 and TRBJ1-1; D might be TRBD1 (5 bases). Germline assignment: CDR1 SEHNR and CDR2 FQNEAQ (reference sequence). This CDR3 contains 11 residues. V was pared by 8 bases and J by 6 bases, with 10 bases between. The CDR3 reads CASAGPPEAFF. In nucleotides, the CDR3 is TGTGCCAGCGCAGGGCCCCCTGAAGCTTTCTTT.

This clonotype was picked up many times. The J gene is TRBJ2-7, the V gene TRBV28, with 9 bases aligning to TRBD1. V was pared by 3 bases and J by 3 bases, with 3 bases of the junction left unmatched. Germline assignment: CDR1 MDHEN and CDR2 SYDVKM. The CDR3 extends over 14 amino acids. DNA for the CDR3: TGTGCCAGCAGTTTTCGGACAGGGGTCTACGAGCAGTACTTC. It is translated as CASSFRTGVYEQYF.

V usage is TRBV14 and J usage is TRBJ2-1; D not certain. Per germline, CDR1 SGHDN and CDR2 FVKESK. This CDR3 region has 14 residues. Trimming shortened V by 2 bases and J by 10 bases, and 15 bases separated the two germline ends. The CDR3 coding sequence is TGTGCCAGCAGCCAAAGGCTAGTGGTGAAGGAGCAGTTCTTC. It encodes CASSQRLVVKEQFF.

A few counts support this clonotype. The V call is TRBV27, the J call TRBJ2-5; the D gene is possibly TRBD1 (6 bases). Germline V gene data show CDR1 as MNHEY and CDR2 as SMNVEV (reference sequence). CDR3 size: 15 residues. Between the trimmed V and J ends, which lost 5 bases and 4 bases, there was a span of 17 bases. The CDR3 nucleotides are TGTGCCAGCAGTGTTGGTACAGGGTTGACAGAGACCCAGTACTTC. Translation gives CASSVGTGLTETQYF.

This clonotype was seen ten or more times. V is TRBV29-1 and J is TRBJ1-2; D not certain. V was shortened by 3 bases and J by 3 bases, with 5 bases between the two germline ends. Germline-derived CDR1 and CDR2 are SQVTM and ANQGSEA. This CDR3 spans 11 amino acids. The CDR3: CSVETDYGYTF. The CDR3 DNA follows: TGCAGCGTTGAGACCGACTATGGCTACACCTTC.

The genes are TRBV7-2 and TRBJ2-1; D uncertain. This CDR3 is built from 13 residues. Germline CDR1 is SGHTA and CDR2 is FQGNSA. V lost 2 bases to trimming and J lost 6 bases, with 8 bases between them. The CDR3 reads CASSLSYLNEQFF. In DNA, the CDR3 is TGTGCCAGCAGCTTATCGTACCTCAATGAGCAGTTCTTC.

This clonotype was detected ten times or more. A much larger clone differs by one base, so this may be a read error. The rearrangement uses TRBV27 and TRBJ2-7; D unclear. CDR1 is MNHEY and CDR2 is SMNVEV in the germline V gene (reference sequence). The CDR3 has 11 amino acids. Trimming took off 2 bases at V and 3 bases at J, with 2 bases between the two ends. The CDR3 spells CASSLVYEQYF. The CDR3 region has the DNA TGTGCCAGCAGTTTAGTCTACGAGCAGTACTTC.